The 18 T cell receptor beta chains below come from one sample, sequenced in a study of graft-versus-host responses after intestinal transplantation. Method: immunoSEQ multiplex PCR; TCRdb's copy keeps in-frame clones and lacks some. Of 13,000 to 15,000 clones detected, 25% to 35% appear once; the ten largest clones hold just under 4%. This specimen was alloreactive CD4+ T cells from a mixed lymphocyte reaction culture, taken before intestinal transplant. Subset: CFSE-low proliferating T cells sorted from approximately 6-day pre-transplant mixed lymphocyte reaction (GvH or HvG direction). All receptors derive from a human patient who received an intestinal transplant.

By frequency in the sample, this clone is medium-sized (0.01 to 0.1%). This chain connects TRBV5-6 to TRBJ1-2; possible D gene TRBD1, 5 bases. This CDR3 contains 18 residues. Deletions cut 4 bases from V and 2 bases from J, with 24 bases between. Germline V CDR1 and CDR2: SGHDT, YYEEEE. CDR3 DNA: TGTGCCAGCAGCGACCGATGGGACCCCCTACTCGTGAACTATGGCTACACCTTC. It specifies CASSDRWDPLLVNYGYTF.

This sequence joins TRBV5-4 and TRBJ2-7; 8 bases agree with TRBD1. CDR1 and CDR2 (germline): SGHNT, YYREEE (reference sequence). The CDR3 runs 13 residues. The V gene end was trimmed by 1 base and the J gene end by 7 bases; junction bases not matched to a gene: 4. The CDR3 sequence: CASSLPDRGEQYF. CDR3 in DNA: TGTGCCAGCAGCTTGCCCGACAGGGGTGAGCAGTACTTC.

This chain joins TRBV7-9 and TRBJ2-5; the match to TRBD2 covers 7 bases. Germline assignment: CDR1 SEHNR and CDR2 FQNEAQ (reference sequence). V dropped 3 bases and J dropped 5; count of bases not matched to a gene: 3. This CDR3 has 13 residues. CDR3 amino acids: CASSFTGRETQYF. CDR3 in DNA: TGTGCCAGCAGCTTTACCGGGAGGGAGACCCAGTACTTC.

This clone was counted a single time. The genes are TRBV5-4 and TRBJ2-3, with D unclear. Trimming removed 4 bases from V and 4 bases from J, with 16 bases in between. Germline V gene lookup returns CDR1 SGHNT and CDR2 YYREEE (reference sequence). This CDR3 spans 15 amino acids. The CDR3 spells CASSIETSRADTQYF. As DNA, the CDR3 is TGTGCCAGCAGCATCGAAACTTCTAGGGCAGATACGCAGTATTTT.

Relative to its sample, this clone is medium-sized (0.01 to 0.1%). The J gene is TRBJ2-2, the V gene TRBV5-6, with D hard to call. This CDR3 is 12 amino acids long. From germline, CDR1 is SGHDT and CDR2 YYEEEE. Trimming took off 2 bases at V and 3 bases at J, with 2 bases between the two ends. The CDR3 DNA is TGTGCCAGCAGCTTCCACACCGGGGAGCTGTTTTTT. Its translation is CASSFHTGELFF.

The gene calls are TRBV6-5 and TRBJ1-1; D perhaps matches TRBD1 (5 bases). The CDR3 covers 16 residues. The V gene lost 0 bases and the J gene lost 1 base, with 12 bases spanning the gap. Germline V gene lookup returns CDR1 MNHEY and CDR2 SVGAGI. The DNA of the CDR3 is TGTGCCAGCAGTTACTCCCTCTTGAGGGGGAACACTGAAGCTTTCTTT. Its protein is CASSYSLLRGNTEAFF.

CDR3 nucleotides: TGTGCCACCAGCAGGGACACCTACTCCTACGAGCAGTACTTC. This translates into CATSRDTYSYEQYF. The chain combines TRBV15 with TRBJ2-7; perhaps TRBD1 as D (5 bases). The CDR3 has 14 amino acids. Looked up from germline, CDR1 is LNHNV and CDR2 is YYDKDF (reference sequence). The germline V and J ends were trimmed by 3 bases and 0 bases, with 9 bases remaining between them.

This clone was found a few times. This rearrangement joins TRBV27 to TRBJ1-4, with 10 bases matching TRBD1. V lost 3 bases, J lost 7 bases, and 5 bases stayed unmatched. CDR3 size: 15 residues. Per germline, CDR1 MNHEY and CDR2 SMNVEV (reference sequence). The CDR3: CASSFFGQGGEKLFF. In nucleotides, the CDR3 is TGTGCCAGCAGTTTTTTTGGACAGGGGGGTGAAAAACTGTTTTTT.

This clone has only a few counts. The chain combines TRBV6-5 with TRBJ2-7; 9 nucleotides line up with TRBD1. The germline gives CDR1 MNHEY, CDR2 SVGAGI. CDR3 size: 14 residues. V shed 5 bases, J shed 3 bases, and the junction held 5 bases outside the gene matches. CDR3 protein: CASSTPGQGYEQYF. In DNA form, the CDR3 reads TGTGCCAGCAGTACCCCGGGACAGGGCTACGAGCAGTACTTC.

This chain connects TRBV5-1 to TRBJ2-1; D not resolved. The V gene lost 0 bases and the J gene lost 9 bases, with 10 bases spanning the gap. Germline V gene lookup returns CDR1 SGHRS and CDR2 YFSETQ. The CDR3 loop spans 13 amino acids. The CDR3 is CASSLAFASEQFF. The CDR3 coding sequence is TGCGCCAGCAGCTTGGCTTTTGCGTCTGAGCAGTTCTTC.

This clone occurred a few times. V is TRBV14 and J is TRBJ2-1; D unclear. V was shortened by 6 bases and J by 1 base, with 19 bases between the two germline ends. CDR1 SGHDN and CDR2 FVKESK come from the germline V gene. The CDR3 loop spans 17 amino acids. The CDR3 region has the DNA TGTGCCAGCAGGAGCCTTTTCTCCAAGGGTTCCTACAATGAGCAGTTCTTC. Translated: CASRSLFSKGSYNEQFF.

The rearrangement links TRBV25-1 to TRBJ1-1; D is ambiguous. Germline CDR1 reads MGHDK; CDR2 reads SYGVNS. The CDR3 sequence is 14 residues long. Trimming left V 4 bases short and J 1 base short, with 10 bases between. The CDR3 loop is CASSALRRNTEAFF. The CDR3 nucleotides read TGTGCCAGCAGTGCCCTTCGGAGGAACACTGAAGCTTTCTTT.

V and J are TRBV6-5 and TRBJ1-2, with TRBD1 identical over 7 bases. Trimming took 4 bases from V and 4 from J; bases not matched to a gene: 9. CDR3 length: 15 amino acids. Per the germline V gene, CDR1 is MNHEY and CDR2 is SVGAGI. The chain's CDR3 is CASSSGGQRFYGYTF. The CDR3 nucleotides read TGTGCCAGCAGTTCCGGGGGACAGCGCTTCTATGGCTACACCTTC.

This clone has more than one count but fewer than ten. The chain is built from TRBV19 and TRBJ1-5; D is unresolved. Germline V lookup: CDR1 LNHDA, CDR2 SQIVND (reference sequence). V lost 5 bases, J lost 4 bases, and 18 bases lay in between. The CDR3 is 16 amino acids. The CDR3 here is CASSLGPPVWNQPQHF. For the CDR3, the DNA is TGTGCCAGTAGTCTAGGGCCCCCGGTTTGGAATCAGCCCCAGCATTTT.

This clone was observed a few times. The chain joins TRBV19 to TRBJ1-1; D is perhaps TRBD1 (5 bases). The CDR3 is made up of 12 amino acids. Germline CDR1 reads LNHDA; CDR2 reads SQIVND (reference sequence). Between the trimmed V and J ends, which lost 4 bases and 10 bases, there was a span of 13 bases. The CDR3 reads CASSTLEGRAFF. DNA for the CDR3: TGTGCCAGTAGTACCCTGGAGGGGCGAGCTTTCTTT.

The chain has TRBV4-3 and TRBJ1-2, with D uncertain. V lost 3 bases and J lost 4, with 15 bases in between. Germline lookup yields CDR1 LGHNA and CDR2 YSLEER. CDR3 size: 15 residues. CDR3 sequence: CASSHRRTTLYGYTF. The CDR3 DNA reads TGCGCCAGCAGCCATCGGAGAACAACCCTCTATGGCTACACCTTC.

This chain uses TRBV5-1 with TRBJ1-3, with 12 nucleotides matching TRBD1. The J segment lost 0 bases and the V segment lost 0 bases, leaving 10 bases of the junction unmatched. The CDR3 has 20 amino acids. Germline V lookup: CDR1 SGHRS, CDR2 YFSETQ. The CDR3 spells CASSLVGTGGPRSSGNTIYF. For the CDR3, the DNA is TGCGCCAGCAGCTTGGTCGGGACAGGGGGCCCGCGCTCCTCTGGAAACACCATATATTTT.

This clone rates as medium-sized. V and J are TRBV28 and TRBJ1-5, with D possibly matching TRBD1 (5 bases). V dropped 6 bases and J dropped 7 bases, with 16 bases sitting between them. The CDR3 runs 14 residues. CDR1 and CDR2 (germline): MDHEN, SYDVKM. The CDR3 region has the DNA TGTGCCAGCAGAGGCCCGGGGCGTCTGCAGCCCCAGCATTTT. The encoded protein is CASRGPGRLQPQHF.